The source of this T cell receptor (beta chain) is a study of blood T cells in healthy people across ages. Losses at the gene ends were 5 bases for V and 1 base for J; bases not matched to a gene: 5. The V gene's germline CDR1 is PRHDT and CDR2 FYEKMQ (reference sequence). The CDR3 is 15 amino acids. Next came a second PCR, run for 7 to 11 cycles, which used a sample-barcoded 5' primer along with a J-beta primer mix. MiXCR was run by TCRdb on the 5' RACE reads, yielding one entry per CDR3 protein. The sample shows approximately 690,000 distinct CDR3 sequences, around three fifths of them seen only once.

Specimen: blood. The sequence was collected from a man aged 55 to 69 in good health. This chain uses TRBV13 with TRBJ2-1, with 7 positions matching TRBD2. CDR3 region: CASSPRGVSYNEQFF. The CDR3 DNA reads as TGTGCCAGCAGCCCCCGGGGGGTGTCCTACAATGAGCAGTTCTTC.